The rows below give T cell receptor beta chains drawn from one sample of a study of T cells in Graves' hyperthyroidism and ophthalmopathy. TCRdb reprocessed the multiplex PCR reads with MiXCR, giving one entry per CDR3 protein. The data contain about 640,000 distinct CDR3 sequences, more than 20% of them singletons. The sample was blood. These receptors all come from a man aged 30 to 39 with Graves' ophthalmopathy. CDR3s include the opening cysteine and the closing phenylalanine or tryptophan. D genes are given only for firm matches. Clone size is shown for a subset of rows, as once, few, many or a class of expanded clone.

clone size: -; V gene: TRBV20-1; D gene: -; J gene: TRBJ2-1; CDR3 protein: CSSRTEVYNEQFF; CDR3 DNA: TGCAGTTCCCGTACGGAGGTCTACAATGAGCAGTTCTTC
clone size: -; V gene: TRBV5-5; D gene: -; J gene: TRBJ1-2; CDR3 protein: CASSLDIGNYGYTF; CDR3 DNA: TGTGCCAGCAGCTTGGACATAGGAAACTATGGCTACACCTTC
clone size: few; V gene: TRBV29-1; D gene: -; J gene: TRBJ1-1; CDR3 protein: CSVDQYTEAFF; CDR3 DNA: TGCAGCGTCGATCAATATACTGAAGCTTTCTTT
clone size: many; V gene: TRBV28; D gene: -; J gene: TRBJ2-7; CDR3 protein: CASSPSPGSYEQYF; CDR3 DNA: TGTGCCAGCAGCCCCTCCCCGGGGTCCTACGAGCAGTACTTC
clone size: -; V gene: TRBV12-3/TRBV12-4; D gene: TRBD2; J gene: TRBJ2-3; CDR3 protein: CASGGGSWFENTDTQYF; CDR3 DNA: TGTGCCAGCGGCGGCGGGAGTTGGTTCGAAAACACAGATACGCAGTATTTT
clone size: many; V gene: TRBV9; D gene: -; J gene: TRBJ2-7; CDR3 protein: CASSVLAEHRGEQYF; CDR3 DNA: TGTGCCAGCAGCGTTTTGGCGGAGCATCGAGGCGAGCAGTACTTC
clone size: -; V gene: TRBV3-1; D gene: TRBD1; J gene: TRBJ1-1; CDR3 protein: CASSPFRDRVFGTEAFF; CDR3 DNA: TGTGCCAGCAGCCCCTTTAGGGACAGGGTCTTTGGGACTGAAGCTTTCTTT
clone size: many; V gene: TRBV30; D gene: TRBD2; J gene: TRBJ2-5; CDR3 protein: CAWIASGRQETQYF; CDR3 DNA: TGTGCCTGGATAGCTAGCGGGAGGCAAGAGACCCAGTACTTC
clone size: few; V gene: TRBV15; D gene: -; J gene: TRBJ2-1; CDR3 protein: CATSTLRNEQFF; CDR3 DNA: TGTGCCACCAGCACCCTGAGAAATGAGCAGTTCTTC
clone size: few; V gene: TRBV18; D gene: -; J gene: TRBJ2-5; CDR3 protein: CASSPRGGTGETQYF; CDR3 DNA: TGTGCCAGCTCACCAAGAGGAGGTACGGGAGAGACCCAGTACTTC
clone size: many; V gene: TRBV5-1; D gene: -; J gene: TRBJ2-7; CDR3 protein: CASSLETRTEQYF; CDR3 DNA: TGCGCCAGCAGCTTGGAAACTAGAACCGAGCAGTACTTC
clone size: -; V gene: TRBV28; D gene: -; J gene: TRBJ2-7; CDR3 protein: CASSFRGGLLFEQYF; CDR3 DNA: TGTGCCAGCAGTTTCAGGGGCGGCTTATTGTTCGAGCAGTACTTC
clone size: -; V gene: TRBV5-5; D gene: -; J gene: TRBJ2-7; CDR3 protein: CASSLRWVRGHEQYF; CDR3 DNA: TGTGCCAGCAGCTTGAGATGGGTTAGGGGTCACGAGCAGTACTTC
clone size: -; V gene: TRBV10-3; D gene: -; J gene: TRBJ1-5; CDR3 protein: CAISEWDTSNQPQHF; CDR3 DNA: TGTGCCATCAGTGAGTGGGACACTAGCAATCAGCCCCAGCATTTT
clone size: -; V gene: TRBV7-3; D gene: TRBD2; J gene: TRBJ2-5; CDR3 protein: CASSLTSGRAETQYF; CDR3 DNA: TGTGCCAGCAGCCTGACTAGCGGGAGGGCTGAGACCCAGTACTTC
clone size: many; V gene: TRBV30; D gene: -; J gene: TRBJ2-7; CDR3 protein: CAWSGGDGPYEQYF; CDR3 DNA: TGTGCCTGGAGTGGGGGTGACGGACCCTACGAGCAGTACTTC
clone size: -; V gene: TRBV5-1; D gene: -; J gene: TRBJ2-6; CDR3 protein: CASSLNPGTGANVLTF; CDR3 DNA: TGCGCCAGCAGCTTGAACCCAGGTACTGGGGCCAACGTCCTGACTTTC
clone size: many; V gene: TRBV7-3; D gene: TRBD2; J gene: TRBJ2-7; CDR3 protein: CASSSGTSGTHEQYF; CDR3 DNA: TGTGCCAGCAGCTCCGGGACTAGCGGGACCCACGAGCAGTACTTC
clone size: -; V gene: TRBV6-2/TRBV6-3; D gene: -; J gene: TRBJ1-3; CDR3 protein: CASSRDGKPGNTIYF; CDR3 DNA: TGTGCCAGCAGCCGCGACGGAAAGCCTGGAAACACCATATATTTT
clone size: many; V gene: TRBV7-2; D gene: TRBD2; J gene: TRBJ2-3; CDR3 protein: CASSLTPPGTSGGSTDTQYF; CDR3 DNA: TGTGCCAGCAGCTTAACCCCACCCGGGACTAGCGGAGGTAGCACAGATACGCAGTATTTT
clone size: -; V gene: TRBV29-1; D gene: TRBD2; J gene: TRBJ2-1; CDR3 protein: CSVSSGSNEQFF; CDR3 DNA: TGCAGCGTCTCTAGCGGGAGCAATGAGCAGTTCTTC
clone size: few; V gene: TRBV7-2; D gene: TRBD1; J gene: TRBJ2-6; CDR3 protein: CASSTRTGAGANVLTF; CDR3 DNA: TGTGCCAGCAGCACCCGGACAGGGGCTGGGGCCAACGTCCTGACTTTC
clone size: -; V gene: TRBV28; D gene: -; J gene: TRBJ1-5; CDR3 protein: CASSPFNQPQHF; CDR3 DNA: TGTGCCAGCAGTCCCTTCAATCAGCCCCAGCATTTT
clone size: -; V gene: TRBV30; D gene: TRBD2; J gene: TRBJ2-1; CDR3 protein: CAWSVAYWVASGRNDEQFF; CDR3 DNA: TGTGCCTGGAGTGTAGCCTATTGGGTGGCTAGCGGGAGAAACGATGAGCAGTTCTTC
clone size: few; V gene: TRBV7-2; D gene: TRBD1; J gene: TRBJ2-7; CDR3 protein: CASSALGQDRRQYF; CDR3 DNA: TGTGCCAGCAGCGCCCTCGGACAGGACCGTAGGCAGTACTTC
clone size: few; V gene: TRBV2; D gene: -; J gene: TRBJ2-7; CDR3 protein: CASIQESYEQYF; CDR3 DNA: TGTGCCAGCATACAGGAATCCTACGAGCAGTACTTC
clone size: few; V gene: TRBV6-1; D gene: TRBD2; J gene: TRBJ2-3; CDR3 protein: CASSEGQGGSGGSTDTQYF; CDR3 DNA: TGTGCCAGCAGTGAAGGGCAGGGGGGCAGCGGGGGGAGCACAGATACGCAGTATTTT
clone size: many; V gene: TRBV12-3/TRBV12-4; D gene: TRBD2; J gene: TRBJ2-1; CDR3 protein: CASSVAGGVSYNEQFF; CDR3 DNA: TGTGCCAGCAGCGTAGCGGGAGGGGTCTCCTACAATGAGCAGTTCTTC
clone size: -; V gene: TRBV29-1; D gene: TRBD1; J gene: TRBJ1-1; CDR3 protein: CSVAYQGPRGRTEAFF; CDR3 DNA: TGCAGCGTTGCTTACCAGGGGCCCAGGGGGAGAACTGAAGCTTTCTTT
clone size: -; V gene: TRBV29-1; D gene: -; J gene: TRBJ2-5; CDR3 protein: CSVGHRVLQETQYF; CDR3 DNA: TGCAGCGTTGGCCACAGGGTACTCCAAGAGACCCAGTACTTC
clone size: few; V gene: TRBV20-1; D gene: -; J gene: TRBJ1-3; CDR3 protein: CSARIGSSGNTIYF; CDR3 DNA: TGCAGTGCTAGGATCGGAAGCTCTGGAAACACCATATATTTT
clone size: -; V gene: TRBV14; D gene: -; J gene: TRBJ2-7; CDR3 protein: CASSQDQPRGRQYF; CDR3 DNA: TGTGCCAGCAGCCAAGATCAACCCCGCGGTAGGCAGTACTTC
clone size: -; V gene: TRBV5-1; D gene: TRBD2; J gene: TRBJ2-3; CDR3 protein: CASSFKAGGSDTQYF; CDR3 DNA: TGCGCCAGCAGCTTCAAAGCGGGAGGTTCAGATACGCAGTATTTT
clone size: many; V gene: TRBV2; D gene: -; J gene: TRBJ2-7; CDR3 protein: CASRQESYEQYF; CDR3 DNA: TGTGCCAGCAGACAGGAATCCTACGAGCAGTACTTC
clone size: few; V gene: TRBV11-2; D gene: -; J gene: TRBJ1-6; CDR3 protein: CASSLEPGRYSPLHF; CDR3 DNA: TGTGCCAGCAGCTTAGAACCGGGCCGATATTCACCCCTCCACTTT
clone size: -; V gene: TRBV10-3; D gene: -; J gene: TRBJ2-3; CDR3 protein: CAISENAGSTDTQYF; CDR3 DNA: TGTGCCATCAGTGAGAACGCGGGAAGCACAGATACGCAGTATTTT